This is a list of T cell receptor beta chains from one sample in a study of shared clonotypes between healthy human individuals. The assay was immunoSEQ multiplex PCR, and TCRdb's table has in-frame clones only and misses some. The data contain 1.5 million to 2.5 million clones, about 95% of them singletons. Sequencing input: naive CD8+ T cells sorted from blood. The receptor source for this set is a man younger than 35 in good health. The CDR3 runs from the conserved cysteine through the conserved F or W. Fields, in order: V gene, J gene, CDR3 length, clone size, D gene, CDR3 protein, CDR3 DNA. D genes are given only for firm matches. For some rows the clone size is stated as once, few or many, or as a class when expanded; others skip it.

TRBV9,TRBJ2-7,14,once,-,CASSVGSAIYEQYF,TGTGCCAGCAGCGTAGGTAGCGCAATCTACGAGCAGTACTTC
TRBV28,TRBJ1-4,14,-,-,CASSLSLVNEKLFF,TGTGCCAGCAGTTTAAGTCTGGTTAATGAAAAACTGTTTTTT
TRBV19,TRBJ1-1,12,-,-,CASSKVYTEAFF,TGTGCCAGTAGTAAGGTATACACTGAAGCTTTCTTT
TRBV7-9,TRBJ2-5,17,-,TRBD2,CASSPWGSGRGQETQYF,TGTGCCAGCAGCCCTTGGGGGAGCGGGAGGGGCCAAGAGACCCAGTACTTC
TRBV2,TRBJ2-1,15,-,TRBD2,CASSSGTNSYNEQFF,TGTGCCAGCAGCTCCGGGACTAACTCCTACAATGAGCAGTTCTTC
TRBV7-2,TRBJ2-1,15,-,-,CASSSATGPANEQFF,TGTGCCAGCAGCTCGGCCACGGGACCTGCCAATGAGCAGTTCTTC
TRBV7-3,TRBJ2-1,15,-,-,CASSLRQGVYNEQFF,TGTGCCAGCAGCTTACGTCAGGGAGTATACAATGAGCAGTTCTTC
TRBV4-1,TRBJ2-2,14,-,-,CASSQVKGLGELFF,TGCGCCAGCAGCCAAGTAAAGGGCCTCGGGGAGCTGTTTTTT
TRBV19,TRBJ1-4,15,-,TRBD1,CASSGTGWYNEKLFF,TGTGCCAGTAGTGGGACAGGCTGGTATAATGAAAAACTGTTTTTT
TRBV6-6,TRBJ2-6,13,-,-,CATGGRQGTVLTF,TGTGCCACCGGGGGGAGACAGGGGACCGTCCTGACTTTC
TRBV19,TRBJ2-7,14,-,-,CASSIIHGSYEQYF,TGTGCCAGTAGTATTATCCACGGATCCTACGAGCAGTACTTC
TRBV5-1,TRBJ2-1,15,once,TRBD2,CASSLTAGSYNEQFF,TGCGCCAGCAGCTTGACAGCGGGGTCCTACAATGAGCAGTTCTTC
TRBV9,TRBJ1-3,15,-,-,CASSVGETGGNTIYF,TGTGCCAGCAGCGTAGGCGAGACAGGCGGAAACACCATATATTTT
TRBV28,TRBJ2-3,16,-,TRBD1,CASSIGQGDTTDTQYF,TGTGCCAGCAGTATCGGACAGGGGGACACCACAGATACGCAGTATTTT
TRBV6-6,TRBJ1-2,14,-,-,CASIDREFNYGYTF,TGTGCCAGCATCGACAGAGAGTTTAACTATGGCTACACCTTC
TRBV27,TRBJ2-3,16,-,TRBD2,CASSIIAGVGTDTQYF,TGTGCCAGCAGTATCATAGCGGGGGTAGGCACAGATACGCAGTATTTT
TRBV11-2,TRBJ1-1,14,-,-,CASSPIKRPGEAFF,TGTGCCAGCAGCCCAATTAAACGACCGGGGGAAGCTTTCTTT
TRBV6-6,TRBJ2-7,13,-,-,CASSLDGFDEQYF,TGTGCCAGCAGTCTCGACGGGTTTGACGAGCAGTACTTC
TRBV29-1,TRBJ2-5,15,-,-,CSVDSTGYLRETQYF,TGCAGCGTTGACAGCACAGGATACTTGAGGGAGACCCAGTACTTC
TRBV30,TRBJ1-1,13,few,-,CAWSVWGETEAFF,TGTGCCTGGAGTGTCTGGGGTGAGACTGAAGCTTTCTTT
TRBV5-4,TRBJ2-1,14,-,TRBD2,CASSPGTSNNEQFF,TGTGCCAGCAGCCCCGGGACTAGCAACAATGAGCAGTTCTTC
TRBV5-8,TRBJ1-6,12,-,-,CASSRGNSPLHF,TGTGCCAGCAGCCGCGGAAATTCACCCCTCCACTTT
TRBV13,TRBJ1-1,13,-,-,CASSLGTNTEAFF,TGTGCCAGCAGCTTAGGAACGAACACTGAAGCTTTCTTT
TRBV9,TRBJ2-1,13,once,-,CASSVAGRDEQFF,TGTGCCAGCAGCGTAGCGGGCCGGGATGAGCAGTTCTTC
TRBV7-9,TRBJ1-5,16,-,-,CASSLTTGPYNQPQHF,TGTGCCAGCAGCTTAACCACAGGGCCTTATAATCAGCCCCAGCATTTT
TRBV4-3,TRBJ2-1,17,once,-,CASSQVQGFGTHNEQFF,TGCGCCAGCAGCCAAGTCCAGGGGTTCGGGACCCACAATGAGCAGTTCTTC
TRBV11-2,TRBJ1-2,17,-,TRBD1,CASSPGPGTGFAYGYTF,TGTGCCAGCAGCCCGGGTCCGGGGACAGGGTTCGCCTATGGCTACACCTTC
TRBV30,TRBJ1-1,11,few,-,CAWTRGLEAFF,TGTGCCTGGACCAGAGGGCTTGAAGCTTTCTTT
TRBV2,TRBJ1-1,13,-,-,CASRDDSNTEAFF,TGTGCCAGCAGGGACGACAGCAACACTGAAGCTTTCTTT
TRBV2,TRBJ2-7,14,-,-,CASLAGEDPYEQYF,TGTGCCAGCTTAGCAGGGGAGGACCCCTACGAGCAGTACTTC
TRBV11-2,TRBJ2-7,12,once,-,CASSKTSYEQYF,TGTGCCAGCAGCAAGACCTCCTACGAGCAGTACTTC
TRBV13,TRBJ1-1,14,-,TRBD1,CASSPGGQNTEAFF,TGTGCCAGCAGCCCAGGGGGGCAGAACACTGAAGCTTTCTTT
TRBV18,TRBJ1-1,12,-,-,CASSMTAREAFF,TGTGCCAGCTCAATGACCGCACGTGAAGCTTTCTTT
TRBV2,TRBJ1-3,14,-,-,CASSDRASGNTIYF,TGTGCCAGCAGTGACCGGGCCTCTGGAAACACCATATATTTT
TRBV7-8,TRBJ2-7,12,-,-,CASSLTPYEQYF,TGTGCCAGCAGCTTGACACCCTACGAGCAGTACTTC
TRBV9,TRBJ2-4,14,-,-,CASSVDEAKNIQYF,TGTGCCAGCAGCGTAGATGAGGCCAAAAACATTCAGTACTTC
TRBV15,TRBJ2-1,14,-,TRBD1,CATSGTGEDNEQFF,TGTGCCACCAGCGGGACAGGGGAAGACAATGAGCAGTTCTTC
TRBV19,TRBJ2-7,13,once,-,CASSITSGYEQYF,TGTGCCAGTAGTATTACCAGCGGGTACGAGCAGTACTTC
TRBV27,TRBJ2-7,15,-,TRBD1,CASRYRDSPSYEQYF,TGTGCCAGCAGGTACCGGGACAGTCCATCCTACGAGCAGTACTTC
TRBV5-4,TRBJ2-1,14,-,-,CASGGTGTYNEQFF,TGTGCCAGCGGGGGGACGGGTACCTACAATGAGCAGTTCTTC
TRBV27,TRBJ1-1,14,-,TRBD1,CASSRLDRDTEAFF,TGTGCCAGCAGTAGACTGGACAGGGACACTGAAGCTTTCTTT
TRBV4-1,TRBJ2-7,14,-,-,CASSQGPLMGEQYF,TGCGCCAGCAGCCAAGGCCCCCTGATGGGCGAGCAGTACTTC
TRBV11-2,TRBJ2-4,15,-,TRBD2,CASSLGGGDKNIQYF,TGTGCCAGCAGCTTAGGGGGAGGGGACAAAAACATTCAGTACTTC
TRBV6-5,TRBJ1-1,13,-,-,CASSLTGNTEAFF,TGTGCCAGCAGTTTGACTGGGAACACTGAAGCTTTCTTT
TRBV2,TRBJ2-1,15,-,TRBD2,CASSSPGLAMNEQFF,TGTGCCAGCAGCTCTCCGGGACTAGCAATGAATGAGCAGTTCTTC
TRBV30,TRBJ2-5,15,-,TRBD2,CAWSFPSGSWETQYF,TGTGCCTGGAGTTTCCCTAGCGGGTCTTGGGAGACCCAGTACTTC
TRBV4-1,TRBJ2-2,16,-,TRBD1,CASSQVTGGYPGELFF,TGCGCCAGCAGCCAAGTCACAGGGGGCTACCCCGGGGAGCTGTTTTTT
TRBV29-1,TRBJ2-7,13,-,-,CSVPGREALEQYF,TGCAGCGTACCGGGACGCGAGGCACTCGAGCAGTACTTC
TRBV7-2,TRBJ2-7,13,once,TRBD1,CASSLDRTYEQYF,TGTGCCAGCAGCTTGGACAGGACCTACGAGCAGTACTTC
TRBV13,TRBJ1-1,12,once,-,CASSLLNTEAFF,TGTGCCAGCAGCCTCTTGAACACTGAAGCTTTCTTT